Each of the 25 T cell receptor beta chains below was sequenced from the same sample in a study of blood T cell repertoires in COVID-19. This table comes from immunoSEQ multiplex PCR, and its TCRdb copy is limited to in-frame clones, with some not included. The table shows about 320,000 clones, with about 89% occurring only once. Sequenced input: peripheral blood. The source of these receptors is a man aged 18-30 years who had recovered from COVID-19.

This chain links TRBV6-2 or TRBV6-3 with TRBJ2-5; TRBD1 matches at 8 bases. The germline gives CDR1 MNHEY, CDR2 SVGEGT. Germline trimming cut 4 bases from V and 4 bases from J; bases unmatched to any gene: 5. The CDR3 covers 14 residues. The CDR3 nucleotides read TGTGCCAGCAGTTCCGACAGGGGCGGAGAGACCCAGTACTTC. As protein: CASSSDRGGETQYF.

The V gene is TRBV7-9, the J gene TRBJ1-1, with D perhaps matching TRBD1 (6 bases). The CDR3 is 14 amino acids. Trimming removed 2 bases from V and 3 bases from J, with 10 bases in between. From germline, CDR1 is SEHNR and CDR2 FQNEAQ (reference sequence). Here the CDR3 reads CASSLTGYDTEAFF. The CDR3 DNA reads TGTGCCAGCAGCTTAACAGGGTATGACACTGAAGCTTTCTTT.

The chain joins TRBV6-5 to TRBJ1-3; D might be TRBD1 (6 bases). Germline CDR1 MNHEY, CDR2 SVGAGI. The CDR3 has 13 amino acids. The ends were cut back, 7 bases at V and 2 bases at J, with 9 bases in the middle. The CDR3 protein is CASMAGAGNTIYF. The CDR3 DNA reads TGTGCCAGCATGGCAGGGGCTGGAAACACCATATATTTT.

The J gene is TRBJ2-7, the V gene TRBV14; D is ambiguous. CDR3 length equals 14 residues. The V gene lost 1 base and the J gene lost 3 bases, with 10 bases spanning the gap. Germline CDR1 reads SGHDN; CDR2 reads FVKESK. The CDR3 is CASSQAGWNYEQYF. Here the CDR3 DNA reads TGTGCCAGCAGCCAAGCAGGATGGAACTACGAGCAGTACTTC.

The rearrangement joins TRBV6-2 or TRBV6-3 to TRBJ2-7; D unclear. With 3 bases removed from V and 6 bases from J, the gap between germline ends came to 9 bases. Germline CDR1 reads MNHEY; CDR2 reads SVGEGT. The CDR3 contains 12 residues. The CDR3 protein is CASSYIFREQYF. The CDR3 DNA is TGTGCCAGCAGTTATATTTTTCGCGAGCAGTACTTC.

The chain recombines TRBV7-2 with TRBJ2-1; D remains ambiguous. The CDR3 spans 12 residues. Germline CDR1 SGHTA, CDR2 FQGNSA. Trimming pared 3 bases from V and 4 bases from J, leaving 4 bases between. The CDR3 spells CASSFEYNEQFF. Written as DNA, the CDR3 is TGTGCCAGCAGCTTTGAGTACAATGAGCAGTTCTTC.

J is TRBJ1-4 and V is TRBV19, with 7 bases that match TRBD1. The germline V gene has CDR1 LNHDA and CDR2 SQIVND (reference sequence). The CDR3 is 15 residues long. The trim removed 5 bases at V and 3 bases at J, leaving 6 bases unmatched. CDR3 region: CASSDTGASNEKLFF. CDR3 in DNA: TGTGCCAGTAGTGATACAGGGGCGTCTAATGAAAAACTGTTTTTT.

The J gene is TRBJ1-2, the V gene TRBV3-1 (or the pseudogene TRBV3-2); unclear D gene. The germline CDR1 and CDR2 sequences are LGHDT and YNNKEL (reference sequence). V lost 0 bases and J lost 4, with 9 bases in between. The CDR3 contains 14 residues. The CDR3 DNA is TGTGCCAGCAGCCAAGATCCGGGAATCTATGGCTACACCTTC. Amino acids: CASSQDPGIYGYTF.

The V and J genes are TRBV5-6 and TRBJ2-7; 8 bases map to TRBD1. The CDR3 covers 12 residues. In germline, CDR1 is SGHDT, CDR2 YYEEEE. V lost 5 bases, J lost 6 bases, and 4 bases stayed unmatched. The CDR3 sequence is CASSSTGAEQYF. CDR3 in DNA: TGTGCCAGCAGTTCGACAGGGGCCGAGCAGTACTTC.

CDR3 in amino acids: CASSYLGTPLGGSPLHF. The CDR3 DNA follows: TGTGCCAGCAGTTACTTGGGGACTCCGTTAGGTGGTTCACCCCTCCACTTT. The chain joins TRBV6-2 or TRBV6-3 to TRBJ1-6, with D possibly TRBD1 on 5 matching bases. V lost 1 base, J lost 9 bases, and 19 bases lay in between. This CDR3 region has 17 residues. The germline V gene has CDR1 MNHEY and CDR2 SVGEGT.

This clone appeared a single time. The DNA for the CDR3 is TGTGCCAGCAGTACCAACAGGGCTGAAGCTTTCTTT. Its protein product is CASSTNRAEAFF. V gene TRBV28 combines with J gene TRBJ1-1, with D possibly TRBD1 on 6 matching bases. V was cut by 5 bases and J by 6 bases, with 10 bases left in between. The CDR3 loop spans 12 amino acids. From germline, CDR1 is MDHEN and CDR2 SYDVKM.

About this clone itself: At the DNA level, this CDR3 is encoded by other sequences in the same sample as well. The V and J genes are TRBV7-2 and TRBJ1-5; 7 bases agree with TRBD1. The CDR3 covers 14 residues. Germline CDR1 reads SGHTA; CDR2 reads FQGNSA. V was pared by 5 bases and J by 7 bases, with 8 bases of the junction left unmatched. CDR3 amino acids: CASSLVRDRQPQHF. The CDR3 region has the DNA TGTGCCAGCAGCCTCGTCCGGGACAGACAGCCCCAGCATTTT.

This chain joins TRBV5-4 and TRBJ2-7; TRBD2 matches 7 bases. This CDR3 region has 16 residues. The V segment lost 4 bases and the J segment 2 bases; nucleotides outside the gene matches: 12. Looked up from germline, CDR1 is SGHNT and CDR2 is YYREEE (reference sequence). The CDR3 region is CASSPPLADSTYEQYF. CDR3 DNA sequence: TGTGCCAGCAGCCCGCCTCTAGCGGATTCCACCTACGAGCAGTACTTC.

This sequence joins TRBV12-3 or TRBV12-4 and TRBJ2-7; possible D gene TRBD2, 5 bases. The CDR3 runs 12 residues. Trimming left V 8 bases short and J 7 bases short, with 15 bases between. CDR3 residues: CASSRGSLEQYF. The DNA for the CDR3 is TGTGCCAGCTCTCGAGGGTCTCTGGAGCAGTACTTC.

The rearrangement joins TRBV27 to TRBJ1-2; the D gene is possibly TRBD1 (6 bases). The CDR3 loop spans 12 amino acids. Trimming took 5 bases from V and 7 from J, leaving 11 bases between them. CDR1 and CDR2 from the germline V gene are MNHEY and SMNVEV (reference sequence). CDR3 coding DNA: TGTGCCAGCAGTCCACAGGGTTCTGGCTACACCTTC. As protein: CASSPQGSGYTF.

The rearrangement uses TRBV6-5 and TRBJ1-6; D unresolved. The V gene's germline CDR1 is MNHEY and CDR2 SVGAGI. Deletions cut 2 bases from V and 7 bases from J, with 12 bases between. The CDR3 consists of 15 residues. The CDR3 DNA is TGTGCCAGCAGTTACGAGGCAATTCGGAATTCACCCCTCCACTTT. Translated: CASSYEAIRNSPLHF.

This clone was seen only once. This chain connects TRBV28 to TRBJ1-1, with no clear D. Trimming pared 8 bases from V and 0 bases from J, leaving 10 bases between. This CDR3 contains 13 residues. Germline V gives CDR1 MDHEN, CDR2 SYDVKM. CDR3 sequence: CASGLLMNTEAFF. CDR3 coding DNA: TGTGCCAGCGGACTCTTGATGAACACTGAAGCTTTCTTT.

The rearrangement joins TRBV6-4 to TRBJ2-7, with 10 bases matching TRBD2. Trimming removed 6 bases from V and 2 bases from J; junction bases left unmatched: 4. The length of the CDR3 is 14 residues. Per germline, CDR1 MRHNA and CDR2 SNTAGT. DNA for the CDR3: TGTGCCAGCAGCAAGCGGGAGGGACCCTACGAGCAGTACTTC. Protein sequence: CASSKREGPYEQYF.

This clone was recorded once. The rearrangement uses TRBV2 and TRBJ2-3; maybe TRBD1 (5 bases). The V and J ends lost 8 bases and 1 base respectively, with 19 bases between them. The CDR3 is 16 residues long. Germline CDR1 reads SNHLY; CDR2 reads FYNNEI. The CDR3 DNA sequence: TGTGCCAGCTCCCTCGAGAAGGGGCCGGGCACAGATACGCAGTATTTT. Protein: CASSLEKGPGTDTQYF.

This clone was counted a single time. The V gene is TRBV5-6, the J gene TRBJ1-1; maybe TRBD1 (6 bases). The CDR3 sequence is 14 residues long. Germline V gene lookup returns CDR1 SGHDT and CDR2 YYEEEE. With 4 bases removed from V and 4 bases from J, the gap between germline ends came to 14 bases. This CDR3 is CASSHRRGRTEAFF. The CDR3 bases are TGTGCCAGCAGCCACCGCAGGGGACGCACTGAAGCTTTCTTT.

This CDR3 is CAWSVLRGWNQPQHF. DNA for the CDR3: TGTGCCTGGAGTGTACTTCGGGGGTGGAATCAGCCCCAGCATTTT. The V gene is TRBV30, the J gene TRBJ1-5; weak D call: TRBD1 (5 bases). Germline CDR1 GTSNPN, CDR2 SVGIG (reference sequence). The CDR3 is 15 residues long. Trimming removed 0 bases at V and 4 bases at J, with 13 bases between.

As regards this clone: The same CDR3 also results from other DNA sequences found in this sample. The chain uses TRBV5-1 and TRBJ1-2, with TRBD1 identical over 8 bases. J lost 4 bases, V lost 4 bases, and 3 bases had no gene match. Per germline, CDR1 SGHRS and CDR2 YFSETQ. This CDR3 is built from 13 residues. CDR3 bases: TGCGCCAGCAGCACCGGGACAGGCTATGGCTACACCTTC. This gives the protein CASSTGTGYGYTF. The full variable domain, in which reference TRBV5-1 and TRBJ1-2 provide the parts outside the CDR3, is KAGVTQTPRYLIKTRGQQVTLSCSPISGHRSVSWYQQTPGQGLQFLFEYFSETQRNKGNFPGRFSGRQFSNSRSEMNVSTLELGDSALYLCASSTGTGYGYTFGSGTRLTVV.

The V call is TRBV9, the J call TRBJ2-5, with D perhaps matching TRBD2 (6 bases). The germline V gene encodes CDR1 SGDLS and CDR2 YYNGEE. V lost 4 bases and J 1 base, leaving 14 bases between the germline ends. The CDR3 has 15 amino acids. The chain's CDR3 is CASSPTGGVQETQYF. CDR3 sequence (DNA): TGTGCCAGCAGCCCGACTGGAGGGGTCCAAGAGACCCAGTACTTC. The entire variable domain, with the rest obtained from reference TRBV9 and TRBJ2-5, is as follows: DSGVTQTPKHLITATGQRVTLRCSPRSGDLSVYWYQQSLDQGLQFLIQYYNGEERAKGNILERFSAQQFPDLHSELNLSSLELGDSALYFCASSPTGGVQETQYFGPGTRLLVL.

About this clone itself: Within the sample, other DNA sequences also encode this same CDR3. The V call is TRBV12-3 or TRBV12-4, the J call TRBJ2-7, with D tentatively TRBD2 (5 bases). With 4 bases removed from V and 2 bases from J, the gap between germline ends came to 6 bases. The CDR3 runs to 12 residues. The CDR3 region is CASSSGTYEQYF. The CDR3 DNA sequence: TGTGCCAGCAGTTCGGGGACCTACGAGCAGTACTTC.

The chain joins TRBV9 to TRBJ2-2, with 7 bases that match TRBD1. V was clipped by 6 bases and J by 4 bases; unmatched bases: 9. This CDR3 spans 15 amino acids. CDR1 is SGDLS, CDR2 YYNGEE, per germline. The CDR3 region has the DNA TGTGCCAGCAACCCGACAGGGCTTCTCACCGGGGAGCTGTTTTTT. It is translated as CASNPTGLLTGELFF.